This entry lists 29 T cell receptor beta chains sequenced from one sample in a study of OX40 agonist ivuxolimab in advanced cancers. Data came from immunoSEQ multiplex PCR; TCRdb stores just in-frame clones and leaves some out. The sample includes just over 40,000 clones, 70% to 90% of them seen just once. This material consisted of CD4+ or CD8+ T cells sorted from blood, taken in a trial of the OX40 agonist ivuxolimab. The source of these receptors is an adult with an advanced solid tumor such as melanoma, head and neck, liver or kidney cancer.

The gene calls are TRBV2 and TRBJ2-1, with D perhaps TRBD2 (6 bases). The CDR3 contains 13 residues. The V and J ends lost 6 bases and 7 bases respectively, with 13 bases between them. The germline CDR1 and CDR2 sequences are SNHLY and FYNNEI. CDR3 amino acids: CASRPGVENEQFF. CDR3 nucleotide sequence: TGTGCCAGCAGGCCGGGAGTTGAAAATGAGCAGTTCTTC.

The V call is TRBV27, the J call TRBJ2-5; D is ambiguous. CDR1 MNHEY and CDR2 SMNVEV come from the germline V gene (reference sequence). CDR3 length: 13 residues. Trimming took 3 bases from V and 5 from J, leaving 10 bases between them. CDR3: CASSFRLGETQYF. For the CDR3, the DNA is TGTGCCAGCAGTTTTCGACTGGGGGAGACCCAGTACTTC.

CDR3 nucleotide sequence: TGCGCCAGCAGTAGGTCTTCGGGTACGGAGGCCAATGAGCAGTTCTTC. It translates to CASSRSSGTEANEQFF. This chain links TRBV10-1 with TRBJ2-1, with a weak D call TRBD2 (5 bases). Germline-derived CDR1 and CDR2 are WNHNN and SYGVQD (reference sequence). This CDR3 spans 16 amino acids. V was pared by 5 bases and J by 6 bases, with 20 bases between.

The chain links TRBV5-6 to TRBJ1-2; 7 positions agree with TRBD1. The trim removed 3 bases at V and 8 bases at J, leaving 7 bases unmatched. This CDR3 spans 13 amino acids. Germline loops: CDR1 SGHDT, CDR2 YYEEEE. This chain's CDR3 is CASSWGQTGGYTF. CDR3 coding DNA: TGTGCCAGCAGCTGGGGACAGACAGGAGGCTACACCTTC.

The chain employs TRBV6-5 and TRBJ1-2, with D tentatively TRBD1 (5 bases). This CDR3 spans 15 amino acids. The V gene lost 7 bases and the J gene lost 5 bases, with 20 bases spanning the gap. CDR1 is MNHEY and CDR2 is SVGAGI in the germline V gene. The CDR3 sequence: CASMRVGAGRYGYTF. The CDR3 DNA is TGTGCCAGCATGAGGGTAGGGGCAGGACGGTATGGCTACACCTTC.

The chain combines TRBV28 with TRBJ2-2; D not resolved. Germline loops: CDR1 MDHEN, CDR2 SYDVKM. Trimming took off 2 bases at V and 4 bases at J, with 5 bases between the two ends. CDR3 length: 13 residues. The CDR3 DNA is TGTGCCAGCAGTTTAGGGCTCACCGGGGAGCTGTTTTTT. Translating gives CASSLGLTGELFF.

A single count supports this clone. The chain combines TRBV6-4 with TRBJ2-2; weak D call: TRBD1 (6 bases). The V gene lost 6 bases and the J gene lost 8 bases, with 22 bases spanning the gap. This CDR3 has 16 amino acids. Germline V gene lookup returns CDR1 MRHNA and CDR2 SNTAGT. The CDR3 region is CASSPLGAGLGGELFF. The DNA of the CDR3 is TGTGCCAGCAGCCCACTGGGGGCTGGCCTTGGAGGGGAGCTGTTTTTT.

The chain links TRBV28 to TRBJ1-2; D ambiguous. CDR1 MDHEN and CDR2 SYDVKM come from the germline V gene. CDR3 length: 15 amino acids. V was shortened by 5 bases and J by 9 bases, with 22 bases between the two germline ends. For the CDR3, the DNA is TGTGCCAGCAGTAGAAATCCCCGCACGGCGAGCAGCTACACCTTC. Translation: CASSRNPRTASSYTF.

V gene TRBV21-1 combines with J gene TRBJ1-2; TRBD1 is the table's D call, not checked against the DNA. TRBV21-1 is a pseudogene segment. This CDR3 has 20 amino acids. CDR3 sequence reads: CASSTHLSDRPRSTLYGYTF. The CDR3, as DNA: TGTGCCAGCAGCACCCACCTCTCGGACAGGCCGAGATCTACGTTGTATGGCTACACCTTC.

This clone was observed a handful of times. J is TRBJ2-1 and V is TRBV2; possible D gene TRBD2, 5 bases. Germline CDR1 reads SNHLY; CDR2 reads FYNNEI. The germline V and J ends were trimmed by 4 bases and 1 base, with 14 bases remaining between them. This CDR3 comprises 16 residues. The CDR3 bases are TGTGCCAGCAGTGGGCCCCGGGGAGAGTCCTACAATGAGCAGTTCTTC. This translates into CASSGPRGESYNEQFF. The full variable domain, in which reference TRBV2 and TRBJ2-1 provide the parts outside the CDR3, is EPEVTQTPSHQVTQMGQEVILRCVPISNHLYFYWYRQILGQKVEFLVSFYNNEISEKSEIFDDQFSVERPDGSNFTLKIRSTKLEDSAMYFCASSGPRGESYNEQFFGPGTRLTVL.

The V gene is TRBV10-2, the J gene TRBJ2-1; 9 bases match TRBD2. The CDR3 sequence is 14 residues long. The germline gives CDR1 WSHSY, CDR2 SAAADI. Trimming removed 6 bases from V and 4 bases from J; junction bases left unmatched: 4. The CDR3 is CASRAGGLYNEQFF. The CDR3, as DNA: TGCGCCAGCAGGGCGGGAGGGCTTTACAATGAGCAGTTCTTC.

This clone showed up just a few times. The genes are TRBV30 and TRBJ2-3; 8 bases are shared with TRBD1. V lost 2 bases and J lost 1; bases outside the gene matches: 5. CDR1 is GTSNPN and CDR2 is SVGIG in the germline V gene (reference sequence). This CDR3 spans 15 amino acids. The CDR3 is CAWSIPGQGTDTQYF. CDR3 nucleotide sequence: TGTGCCTGGAGTATTCCGGGACAGGGCACAGATACGCAGTATTTT. Using reference TRBV30 and TRBJ2-3 for the parts outside the CDR3, the full variable domain is SQTIHQWPATLVQPVGSPLSLECTVEGTSNPNLYWYRQAAGRGLQLLFYSVGIGQISSEVPQNLSASRPQDRQFILSSKKLLLSDSGFYLCAWSIPGQGTDTQYFGPGTRLTVL.

V and J are TRBV11-3 and TRBJ1-1, with 8 bases fitting TRBD1. Germline CDR1 is SGHNT and CDR2 is YENEEA. The length of the CDR3 is 18 residues. Losses at the gene ends were 1 base for V and 0 bases for J; bases not matched to a gene: 10. Here the CDR3 reads CASSLVIRQGAMNTEAFF. In DNA form, the CDR3 reads TGTGCCAGCAGCTTAGTTATAAGGCAGGGGGCCATGAACACTGAAGCTTTCTTT.

V gene TRBV6-5 combines with J gene TRBJ1-2; possible D gene TRBD1, 6 bases. The V and J ends lost 5 bases and 8 bases respectively, with 12 bases between them. Germline assignment: CDR1 MNHEY and CDR2 SVGAGI. The CDR3 loop spans 12 amino acids. The CDR3 nucleotides read TGTGCCAGCAGTGGGAGGACAGTGGGCTACACCTTC. Its translation is CASSGRTVGYTF.

This clone appeared a single time. This chain connects TRBV28 to TRBJ2-2; D unclear. From germline, CDR1 is MDHEN and CDR2 SYDVKM. V lost 4 bases to trimming and J lost 4 bases, with 13 bases between them. The CDR3 is made up of 15 amino acids. CDR3 protein: CASSWIQLPTGELFF. CDR3 sequence (DNA): TGTGCCAGCAGTTGGATCCAACTACCCACCGGGGAGCTGTTTTTT.

The V gene is TRBV28, the J gene TRBJ1-2; D unclear. CDR3 size: 13 residues. CDR1 MDHEN and CDR2 SYDVKM come from the germline V gene. Trimming pared 6 bases from V and 2 bases from J, leaving 10 bases between. This CDR3 is CASSQYGNYGYTF. The CDR3 DNA sequence: TGTGCCAGCAGCCAGTACGGGAACTATGGCTACACCTTC.

The V gene is TRBV11-2, the J gene TRBJ1-4; D is perhaps TRBD1 (6 bases). V was clipped by 8 bases and J by 8 bases, with 12 bases between them. In germline, CDR1 is SGHAT, CDR2 FQNNGV. This CDR3 is built from 12 residues. The CDR3 protein is CASGRGGEKLFF. In DNA form, the CDR3 reads TGTGCCAGCGGCAGGGGTGGCGAAAAACTGTTTTTT.

This chain links TRBV28 with TRBJ1-5; D may be TRBD1 (5 bases). V lost 7 bases, J lost 4 bases, and 11 bases lay in between. Germline-derived CDR1 and CDR2 are MDHEN and SYDVKM. The CDR3 sequence is 13 residues long. CDR3 sequence reads: CASNRSPNQPQHF. The CDR3 DNA reads TGTGCCAGCAACAGGTCCCCTAATCAGCCCCAGCATTTT.

The V and J genes are TRBV29-1 and TRBJ1-1, with 9 bases that match TRBD1. Germline values: CDR1 SQVTM, CDR2 ANQGSEA. V trimming: 6 bases; J trimming: 5 bases; junction bases outside the gene matches: 1. This CDR3 contains 11 residues. This CDR3 reads CSVGTGTEAFF. The CDR3 nucleotides read TGCAGCGTCGGGACAGGGACTGAAGCTTTCTTT.

The chain couples TRBV30 to TRBJ2-5; the D call may be TRBD1 or TRBD2 (6 bases each). The germline CDR1 and CDR2 sequences are GTSNPN and SVGIG (reference sequence). This CDR3 spans 13 amino acids. Trimming took 4 bases from V and 7 from J, leaving 16 bases between them. The CDR3 DNA is TGTGCCTGGACTGAGGGGGGAGTTGTGACCCAGTACTTC. Its translation: CAWTEGGVVTQYF.

V is TRBV30 and J is TRBJ1-3, with D maybe TRBD1 (6 bases). CDR3 length: 14 residues. Germline V gene data show CDR1 as GTSNPN and CDR2 as SVGIG (reference sequence). The V end lost 1 base, the J end lost 0 bases, and 7 bases lay between the germline ends. The DNA of the CDR3 is TGTGCCTGGAGTGAAGGGGGCTCTGGAAACACCATATATTTT. Translating it yields CAWSEGGSGNTIYF.

This sequence joins TRBV5-6 and TRBJ1-2; TRBD1 is a possible D gene (5 bases). V lost 3 bases and J 1 base, leaving 7 bases between the germline ends. This CDR3 spans 13 amino acids. Germline CDR1 reads SGHDT; CDR2 reads YYEEEE. CDR3 nucleotides: TGTGCCAGCAGCTACGGGGGTAACTATGGCTACACCTTC. Its protein is CASSYGGNYGYTF.

The chain uses TRBV28 and TRBJ1-1, with 12 bases matching TRBD1. The germline gives CDR1 MDHEN, CDR2 SYDVKM. The CDR3 has 17 amino acids. Losses at the gene ends were 2 bases for V and 4 bases for J; bases not matched to a gene: 8. The CDR3: CASSLGDRGRGGTEAFF. The CDR3 DNA reads TGTGCCAGCAGTTTAGGGGACAGGGGGCGAGGAGGCACTGAAGCTTTCTTT.

The V and J genes are TRBV11-3 and TRBJ2-1; no reliable D call. CDR1 and CDR2 (germline): SGHNT, YENEEA. This CDR3 spans 12 amino acids. The V end was cut by 6 bases, the J end by 5 bases, with 8 bases between. DNA for the CDR3: TGTGCCAGCAGATCTTCAAACAATGAGCAGTTCTTC. Amino acid sequence: CASRSSNNEQFF.

This chain uses TRBV7-6 with TRBJ2-7; D uncertain. Looked up from germline, CDR1 is SGHVS and CDR2 is FNYEAQ. Trimming shortened V by 4 bases and J by 6 bases, and 10 bases separated the two germline ends. The CDR3 sequence is 12 residues long. The CDR3 nucleotides are TGTGCCAGCAGCTCCTGGGATGGCGAGCAGTACTTC. This translates into CASSSWDGEQYF.

The chain recombines TRBV9 with TRBJ1-3; D is perhaps TRBD1 (6 bases). The germline CDR1 and CDR2 sequences are SGDLS and YYNGEE. Trimming cost V 0 bases and J 0 bases, with 13 bases left between them. The CDR3 sequence is 17 residues long. In DNA form, the CDR3 reads TGTGCCAGCAGCGTAGCACCGGGACACCTCTCTGGAAACACCATATATTTT. It translates to CASSVAPGHLSGNTIYF.

The chain couples TRBV7-9 to TRBJ1-1; perhaps TRBD1 as D (5 bases). Germline values: CDR1 SEHNR, CDR2 FQNEAQ (reference sequence). V was shortened by 5 bases and J by 1 base, with 11 bases between the two germline ends. The CDR3 runs to 14 residues. For the CDR3, the DNA is TGTGCCAGCAGCCCGGGACGAACGAACACTGAAGCTTTCTTT. This translates into CASSPGRTNTEAFF.

This chain joins TRBV18 and TRBJ1-1; maybe TRBD1 (5 bases). V shed 4 bases and J shed 4 bases, with 10 bases lying between them. The CDR3 sequence is 13 residues long. The germline CDR1 and CDR2 sequences are KGHSH and LQKENI. The CDR3 loop is CASSRGEGTEAFF. The CDR3 nucleotides are TGTGCCAGCTCACGGGGGGAGGGCACTGAAGCTTTCTTT.

This chain joins TRBV6-1 and TRBJ2-5; D is ambiguous. The CDR3 runs 13 residues. V was pared by 1 base and J by 5 bases, with 8 bases between. Germline loops: CDR1 MNHNS, CDR2 SASEGT. As DNA, the CDR3 is TGTGCCAGCAGTGAAGGGGTGAGGGAGACCCAGTACTTC. Translating gives CASSEGVRETQYF.